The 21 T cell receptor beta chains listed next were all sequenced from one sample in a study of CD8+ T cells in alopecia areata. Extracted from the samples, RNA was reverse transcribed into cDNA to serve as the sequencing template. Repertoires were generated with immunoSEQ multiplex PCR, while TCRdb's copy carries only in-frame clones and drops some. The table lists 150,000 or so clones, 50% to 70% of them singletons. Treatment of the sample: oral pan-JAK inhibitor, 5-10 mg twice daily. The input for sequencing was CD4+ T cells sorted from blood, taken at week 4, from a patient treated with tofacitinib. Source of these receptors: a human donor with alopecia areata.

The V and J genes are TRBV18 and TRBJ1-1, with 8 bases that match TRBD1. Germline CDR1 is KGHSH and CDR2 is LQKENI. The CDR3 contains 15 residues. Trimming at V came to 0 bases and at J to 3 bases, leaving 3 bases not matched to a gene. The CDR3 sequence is CASSPPTGVHTEAFF. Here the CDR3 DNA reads TGTGCCAGCTCACCACCGACAGGGGTACACACTGAAGCTTTCTTT.

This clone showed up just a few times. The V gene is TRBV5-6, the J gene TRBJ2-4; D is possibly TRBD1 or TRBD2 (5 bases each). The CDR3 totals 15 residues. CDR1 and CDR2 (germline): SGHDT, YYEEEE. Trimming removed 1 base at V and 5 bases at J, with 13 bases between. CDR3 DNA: TGTGCCAGCAGCTTGTATCGTCCGGGACAAAACATTCAGTACTTC. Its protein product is CASSLYRPGQNIQYF.

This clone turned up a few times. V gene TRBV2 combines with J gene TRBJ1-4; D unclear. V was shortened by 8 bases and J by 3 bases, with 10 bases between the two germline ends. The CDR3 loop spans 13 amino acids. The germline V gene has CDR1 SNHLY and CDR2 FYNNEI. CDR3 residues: CASGGRSNEKLFF. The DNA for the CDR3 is TGTGCCAGCGGAGGCAGGTCTAATGAAAAACTGTTTTTT. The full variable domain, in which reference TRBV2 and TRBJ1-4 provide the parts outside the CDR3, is EPEVTQTPSHQVTQMGQEVILRCVPISNHLYFYWYRQILGQKVEFLVSFYNNEISEKSEIFDDQFSVERPDGSNFTLKIRSTKLEDSAMYFCASGGRSNEKLFFGSGTQLSVL.

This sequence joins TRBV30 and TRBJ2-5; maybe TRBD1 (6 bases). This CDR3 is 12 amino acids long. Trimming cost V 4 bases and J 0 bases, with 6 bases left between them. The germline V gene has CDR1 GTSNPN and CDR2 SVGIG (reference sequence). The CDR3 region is CAWNRDQETQYF. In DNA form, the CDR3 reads TGTGCCTGGAACAGGGACCAAGAGACCCAGTACTTC.

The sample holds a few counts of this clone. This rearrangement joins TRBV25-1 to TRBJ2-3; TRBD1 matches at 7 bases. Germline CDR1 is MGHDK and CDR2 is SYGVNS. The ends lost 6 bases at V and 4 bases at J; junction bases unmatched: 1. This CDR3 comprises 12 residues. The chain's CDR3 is CASSTGADTQYF. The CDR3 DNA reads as TGTGCCAGCAGCACAGGGGCAGATACGCAGTATTTT.

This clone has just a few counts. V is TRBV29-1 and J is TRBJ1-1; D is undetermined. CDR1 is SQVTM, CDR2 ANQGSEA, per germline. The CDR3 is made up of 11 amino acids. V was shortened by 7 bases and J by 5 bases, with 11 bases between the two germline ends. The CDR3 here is CSAGSGTEAFF. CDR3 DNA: TGCAGCGCCGGAAGTGGAACTGAAGCTTTCTTT.

The chain's CDR3 is CASSYVGLADTQYF. CDR3 nucleotides: TGTGCCAGCAGCTATGTGGGGCTCGCAGATACGCAGTATTTT. This sequence joins TRBV27 and TRBJ2-3; D perhaps matches TRBD1 (5 bases). This CDR3 comprises 14 residues. V lost 6 bases to trimming and J lost 4 bases, with 14 bases between them. In germline, CDR1 is MNHEY, CDR2 SMNVEV (reference sequence).

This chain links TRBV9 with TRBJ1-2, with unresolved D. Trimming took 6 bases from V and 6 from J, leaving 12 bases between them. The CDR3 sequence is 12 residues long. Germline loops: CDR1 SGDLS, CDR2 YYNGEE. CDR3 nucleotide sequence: TGTGCCAGCACCCGAATAGGGAATGGCTACACCTTC. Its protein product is CASTRIGNGYTF.

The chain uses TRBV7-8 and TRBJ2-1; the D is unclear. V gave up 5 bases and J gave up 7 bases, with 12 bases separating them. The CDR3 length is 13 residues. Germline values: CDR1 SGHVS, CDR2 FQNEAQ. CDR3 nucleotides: TGTGCCAGCAGCCGAACGGGCCCGAATGAGCAGTTCTTC. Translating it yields CASSRTGPNEQFF.

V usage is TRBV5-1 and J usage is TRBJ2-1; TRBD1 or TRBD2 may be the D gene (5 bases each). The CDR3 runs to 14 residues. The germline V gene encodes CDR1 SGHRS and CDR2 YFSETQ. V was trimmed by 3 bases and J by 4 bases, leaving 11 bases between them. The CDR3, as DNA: TGCGCCAGCAGCTCTGGGACGGGGTACAATGAGCAGTTCTTC. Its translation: CASSSGTGYNEQFF.

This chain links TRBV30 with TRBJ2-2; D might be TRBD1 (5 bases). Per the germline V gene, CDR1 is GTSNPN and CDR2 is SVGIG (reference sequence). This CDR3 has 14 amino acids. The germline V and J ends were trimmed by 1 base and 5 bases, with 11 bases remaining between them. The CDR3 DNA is TGTGCCTGGAGTGGCTCCAGGGCTACCGGGGAGCTGTTTTTT. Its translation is CAWSGSRATGELFF. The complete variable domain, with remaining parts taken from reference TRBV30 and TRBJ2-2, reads SQTIHQWPATLVQPVGSPLSLECTVEGTSNPNLYWYRQAAGRGLQLLFYSVGIGQISSEVPQNLSASRPQDRQFILSSKKLLLSDSGFYLCAWSGSRATGELFFGEGSRLTVL.

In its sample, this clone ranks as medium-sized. CDR3 region: CASSEGAGANVLTF. The CDR3 DNA sequence: TGTGCCAGCAGTGAGGGGGCTGGGGCCAACGTCCTGACTTTC. The rearrangement uses TRBV6-4 and TRBJ2-6; the D gene could be TRBD1 or TRBD2 (5 bases each). Germline V gene sequence: CDR1 MRHNA, CDR2 SNTAGT. Trimming removed 3 bases at V and 2 bases at J, with 5 bases between. The CDR3 is 14 residues long.

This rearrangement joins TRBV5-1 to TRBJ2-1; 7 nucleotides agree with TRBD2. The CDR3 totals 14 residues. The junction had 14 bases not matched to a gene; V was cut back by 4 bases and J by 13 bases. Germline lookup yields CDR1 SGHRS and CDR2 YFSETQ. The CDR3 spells CASSPPGTTSIQFF. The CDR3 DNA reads TGCGCCAGCAGCCCCCCCGGGACTACAAGTATCCAGTTCTTC.

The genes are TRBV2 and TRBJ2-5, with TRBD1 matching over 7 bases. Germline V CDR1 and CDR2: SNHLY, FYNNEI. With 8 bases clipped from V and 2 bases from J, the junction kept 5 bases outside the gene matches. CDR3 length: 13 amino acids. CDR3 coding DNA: TGTGCCAGCGGGGGACAGAGACAAGAGACCCAGTACTTC. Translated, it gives CASGGQRQETQYF.

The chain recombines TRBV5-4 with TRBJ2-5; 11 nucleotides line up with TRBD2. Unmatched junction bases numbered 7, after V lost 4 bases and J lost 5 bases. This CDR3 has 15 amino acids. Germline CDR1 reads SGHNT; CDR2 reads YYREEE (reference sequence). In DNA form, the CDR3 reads TGTGCCAGCAGCCCCCCGATAGCGGGAGGGGAGACCCAGTACTTC. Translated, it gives CASSPPIAGGETQYF. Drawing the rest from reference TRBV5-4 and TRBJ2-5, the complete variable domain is ETGVTQSPTHLIKTRGQQVTLRCSSQSGHNTVSWYQQALGQGPQFIFQYYREEENGRGNFPPRFSGLQFPNYSSELNVNALELDDSALYLCASSPPIAGGETQYFGPGTRLLVL.

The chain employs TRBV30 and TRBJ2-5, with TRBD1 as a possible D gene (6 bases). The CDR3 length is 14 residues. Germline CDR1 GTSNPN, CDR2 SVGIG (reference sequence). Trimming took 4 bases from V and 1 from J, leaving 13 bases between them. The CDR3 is CAWTTGLLQETQYF. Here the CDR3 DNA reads TGTGCCTGGACAACAGGGTTGCTCCAAGAGACCCAGTACTTC. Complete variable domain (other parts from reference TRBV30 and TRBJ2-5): SQTIHQWPATLVQPVGSPLSLECTVEGTSNPNLYWYRQAAGRGLQLLFYSVGIGQISSEVPQNLSASRPQDRQFILSSKKLLLSDSGFYLCAWTTGLLQETQYFGPGTRLLVL.

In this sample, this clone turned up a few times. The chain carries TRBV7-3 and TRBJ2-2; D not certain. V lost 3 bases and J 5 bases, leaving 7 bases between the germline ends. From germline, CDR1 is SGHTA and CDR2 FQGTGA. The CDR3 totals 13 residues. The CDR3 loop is CASSLEYTGELFF. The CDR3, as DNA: TGTGCCAGCAGCTTGGAGTATACCGGGGAGCTGTTTTTT.

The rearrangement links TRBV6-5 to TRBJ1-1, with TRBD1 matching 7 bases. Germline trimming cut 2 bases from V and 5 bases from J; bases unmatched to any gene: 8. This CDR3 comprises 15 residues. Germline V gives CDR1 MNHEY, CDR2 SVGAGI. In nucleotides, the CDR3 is TGTGCCAGCAGTTACAAGGGGGCCGTAGGAACTGAAGCTTTCTTT. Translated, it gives CASSYKGAVGTEAFF.

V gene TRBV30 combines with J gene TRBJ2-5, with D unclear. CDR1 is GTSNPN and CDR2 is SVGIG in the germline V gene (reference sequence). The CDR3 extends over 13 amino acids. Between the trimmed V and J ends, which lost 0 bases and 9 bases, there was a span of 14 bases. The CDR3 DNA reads TGTGCCTGGAGTGTACGAGACCAAGCACCCCAGTACTTC. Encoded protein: CAWSVRDQAPQYF.

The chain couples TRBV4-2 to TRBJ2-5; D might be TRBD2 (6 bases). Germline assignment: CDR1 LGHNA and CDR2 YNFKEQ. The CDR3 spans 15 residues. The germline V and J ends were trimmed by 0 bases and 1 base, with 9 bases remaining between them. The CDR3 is CASSQERDFQETQYF. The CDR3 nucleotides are TGTGCCAGCAGCCAAGAGCGGGACTTCCAAGAGACCCAGTACTTC.

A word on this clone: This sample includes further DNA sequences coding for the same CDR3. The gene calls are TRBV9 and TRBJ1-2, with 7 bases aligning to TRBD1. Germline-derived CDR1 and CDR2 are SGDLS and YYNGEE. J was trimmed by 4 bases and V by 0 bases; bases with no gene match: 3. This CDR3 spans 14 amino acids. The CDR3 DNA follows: TGTGCCAGCAGCGTAGGACAGGGAAGCTATGGCTACACCTTC. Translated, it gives CASSVGQGSYGYTF.